These 26 T cell receptor beta chains were all obtained from the same sample, sequenced in a study of blood T cell repertoires in COVID-19. Clones were sequenced by immunoSEQ multiplex PCR, and TCRdb holds only the in-frame ones, with some missing. Of 200,000 or so clones listed, 88% are singletons. Sequencing was performed on peripheral blood. Receptors originate from a woman in her forties who had recovered from COVID-19.

The rearrangement links TRBV6-5 to TRBJ2-7; 10 positions agree with TRBD2. The germline V gene encodes CDR1 MNHEY and CDR2 SVGAGI. The CDR3 extends over 14 amino acids. The V and J ends lost 6 bases and 2 bases, in that order; junction bases with no gene match: 4. CDR3 loop: CASSPSGRAYEQYF. CDR3 in DNA: TGTGCCAGCAGCCCGAGCGGGAGGGCCTACGAGCAGTACTTC.

The V call is TRBV3-1 (or the pseudogene TRBV3-2), the J call TRBJ2-5; the match to TRBD2 covers 8 bases. The J segment lost 7 bases and the V segment lost 4 bases, leaving 5 bases of the junction unmatched. The CDR3 spans 13 residues. From germline, CDR1 is LGHDT and CDR2 YNNKEL (reference sequence). In nucleotides, the CDR3 is TGTGCCAGCAGCCCCCCCGGGGGGGTGACCCAGTACTTC. Translated, it gives CASSPPGGVTQYF.

The chain links TRBV15 to TRBJ2-2; no clear D. V lost 0 bases, J lost 6 bases, and 8 bases lay in between. Germline V gives CDR1 LNHNV, CDR2 YYDKDF (reference sequence). The CDR3 runs to 14 residues. The CDR3 is CATSRDVPAGELFF. CDR3 nucleotide sequence: TGTGCCACCAGCAGAGACGTTCCTGCCGGGGAGCTGTTTTTT.

The chain has TRBV29-1 and TRBJ2-5; 10 nucleotides line up with TRBD2. V was pared by 4 bases and J by 3 bases, with 5 bases of the junction left unmatched. Looked up from germline, CDR1 is SQVTM and CDR2 is ANQGSEA. The CDR3 is 14 residues long. CDR3 bases: TGCAGCGTTGGTCCAGCGGGAGGGGAAGAGACCCAGTACTTC. Residues: CSVGPAGGEETQYF.

The CDR3 sequence: CASSTQGYEQYF. The CDR3 DNA reads as TGTGCCAGCAGCACCCAGGGCTACGAGCAGTACTTC. The gene calls are TRBV7-8 and TRBJ2-7; possibly TRBD1 for D (5 bases). From germline, CDR1 is SGHVS and CDR2 FQNEAQ. Deletions cut 5 bases from V and 3 bases from J, with 8 bases between. The length of the CDR3 is 12 residues.

The chain carries TRBV6-2 or TRBV6-3 and TRBJ1-1, with D uncertain. The CDR3 extends over 13 amino acids. Germline values: CDR1 MNHEY, CDR2 SVGEGT. V was pared by 6 bases and J by 2 bases, with 10 bases between. CDR3 DNA sequence: TGTGCCAGCAGCCTAGGGAGAAACACTGAAGCTTTCTTT. It specifies CASSLGRNTEAFF.

The chain combines TRBV4-3 with TRBJ2-5, with unresolved D. Germline CDR1 is LGHNA and CDR2 is YSLEER. The CDR3 totals 13 residues. V was pared by 1 base and J by 5 bases, with 8 bases between. The CDR3 sequence is CASSQGQWETQYF. In DNA form, the CDR3 reads TGCGCCAGCAGCCAAGGCCAGTGGGAGACCCAGTACTTC.

The J gene is TRBJ2-7, the V gene TRBV7-9; 11 positions agree with TRBD2. The ends lost 1 base at V and 6 bases at J; junction bases unmatched: 5. Germline V gene lookup returns CDR1 SEHNR and CDR2 FQNEAQ (reference sequence). This CDR3 spans 15 amino acids. CDR3 nucleotides: TGTGCCAGCAGCTTAGGACTAGCGGGAACTGCCGAGCAGTACTTC. Amino acid sequence: CASSLGLAGTAEQYF. The full variable domain, rest sourced from reference TRBV7-9 and TRBJ2-7, is DTGVSQNPRHKITKRGQNVTFRCDPISEHNRLYWYRQTLGQGPEFLTYFQNEAQLEKSRLLSDRFSAERPKGSFSTLEIQRTEQGDSAMYLCASSLGLAGTAEQYFGPGTRLTVT.

The rearrangement links TRBV3-1 (or the pseudogene TRBV3-2) to TRBJ1-2; TRBD1 agrees at 8 bases. CDR1 is LGHDT, CDR2 YNNKEL, per germline (reference sequence). The CDR3 contains 18 residues. The ends lost 2 bases at V and 3 bases at J; junction bases unmatched: 14. The CDR3 DNA sequence: TGTGCCAGCAGCCAAACTGGGCAGGGGGCTCCGGTTGACTATGGCTACACCTTC. Amino acid sequence: CASSQTGQGAPVDYGYTF.

This clone appeared once. The rearrangement joins TRBV6-5 to TRBJ2-1, with 7 positions matching TRBD2. The CDR3 is made up of 15 amino acids. V was pared by 3 bases and J by 4 bases, with 6 bases of the junction left unmatched. Germline V gives CDR1 MNHEY, CDR2 SVGAGI. CDR3 sequence: CASSYFLAEYNEQFF. CDR3 nucleotides: TGTGCCAGCAGTTATTTTCTAGCGGAATACAATGAGCAGTTCTTC.

The genes are TRBV7-8 and TRBJ2-7, with D perhaps TRBD2 (6 bases). CDR1 SGHVS and CDR2 FQNEAQ come from the germline V gene. V dropped 3 bases and J dropped 10 bases, with 10 bases sitting between them. CDR3 length equals 11 residues. DNA for the CDR3: TGTGCCAGCAGCTTCTCGCGGGAACAGTACTTC. This sequence encodes CASSFSREQYF. The complete variable domain, with remaining parts taken from reference TRBV7-8 and TRBJ2-7, reads GAGVSQSPRYKVAKRGQDVALRCDPISGHVSLFWYQQALGQGPEFLTYFQNEAQLDKSGLPSDRFFAERPEGSVSTLKIQRTQQEDSAVYLCASSFSREQYFGPGTRLTVT.

The rearrangement uses TRBV2 and TRBJ1-5; 7 positions agree with TRBD1. V was clipped by 6 bases and J by 2 bases; unmatched bases: 7. The CDR3 runs to 15 residues. Germline CDR1 SNHLY, CDR2 FYNNEI. For the CDR3, the DNA is TGTGCCAGCAGAGCAGACAGGGTAGGCAATCAGCCCCAGCATTTT. This translates into CASRADRVGNQPQHF.

J is TRBJ2-5 and V is TRBV5-4, with TRBD1 matching 7 bases. V was clipped by 0 bases and J by 5 bases; unmatched bases: 7. The germline V gene encodes CDR1 SGHNT and CDR2 YYREEE (reference sequence). This CDR3 is built from 15 residues. The CDR3 bases are TGTGCCAGCAGCTTGGAGACAGGGTTAGCCGAGACCCAGTACTTC. Amino acid sequence: CASSLETGLAETQYF.

The V call is TRBV7-2, the J call TRBJ2-5, with 8 bases fitting TRBD2. Losses at the gene ends were 2 bases for V and 3 bases for J; bases not matched to a gene: 5. Germline values: CDR1 SGHTA, CDR2 FQGNSA. This CDR3 region has 15 residues. The CDR3 region is CASSLRSGREETQYF. As DNA, the CDR3 is TGTGCCAGCAGCTTACGGTCCGGGAGGGAAGAGACCCAGTACTTC. Combining the CDR3 with reference TRBV7-2 and TRBJ2-5 gives the whole variable domain GAGVSQSPSNKVTEKGKDVELRCDPISGHTALYWYRQSLGQGLEFLIYFQGNSAPDKSGLPSDRFSAERTGGSVSTLTIQRTQQEDSAVYLCASSLRSGREETQYFGPGTRLLVL.

This rearrangement joins TRBV28 to TRBJ1-4, with no clear D. Germline CDR1 MDHEN, CDR2 SYDVKM. The CDR3 contains 17 residues. V was shortened by 3 bases and J by 6 bases, with 20 bases between the two germline ends. The CDR3 region has the DNA TGTGCCAGCAGTTTTCCAGGCCTAGAGGGAAGGGATGAAAAACTGTTTTTT. Protein product: CASSFPGLEGRDEKLFF. The variable domain in full, completed from reference TRBV28 and TRBJ1-4, reads DVKVTQSSRYLVKRTGEKVFLECVQDMDHENMFWYRQDPGLGLRLIYFSYDVKMKEKGDIPEGYSVSREKKERFSLILESASTNQTSMYLCASSFPGLEGRDEKLFFGSGTQLSVL.

CDR3 bases: TGTGCCAGTAGTATTGAGCCAATGAACACTGAAGCTTTCTTT. As protein: CASSIEPMNTEAFF. This chain connects TRBV19 to TRBJ1-1; no definite D call. CDR3 length equals 14 residues. Germline V gene lookup returns CDR1 LNHDA and CDR2 SQIVND (reference sequence). V gave up 3 bases and J gave up 0 bases, with 8 bases separating them.

The V gene is TRBV7-2, the J gene TRBJ2-7, with TRBD1 as a possible D gene (6 bases). Trimming removed 4 bases from V and 3 bases from J, with 13 bases in between. In germline, CDR1 is SGHTA, CDR2 FQGNSA. This CDR3 spans 14 amino acids. The CDR3 here is CASSSEGHFYEQYF. CDR3 DNA sequence: TGTGCCAGCAGCTCCGAGGGACACTTCTACGAGCAGTACTTC.

This chain joins TRBV6-5 and TRBJ2-7, with TRBD1 matching over 10 bases. The ends lost 3 bases at V and 3 bases at J; junction bases unmatched: 8. The CDR3 covers 16 residues. Germline CDR1 and CDR2: MNHEY and SVGAGI. The CDR3 DNA sequence: TGTGCCAGCAGTTATTCCGGGACAGGGGTTTACTACGAGCAGTACTTC. Its translation: CASSYSGTGVYYEQYF.

The chain links TRBV12-5 to TRBJ2-7; 10 positions match TRBD1. Trimming at V came to 5 bases and at J to 4 bases, leaving 5 bases not matched to a gene. CDR3 length equals 14 residues. Looked up from germline, CDR1 is LGHNT and CDR2 is FRNRAP. Written as DNA, the CDR3 is TGTGCTAGTGGTGGACAGGGGGGGACGTACGAGCAGTACTTC. Amino acids: CASGGQGGTYEQYF.

The rearrangement links TRBV18 to TRBJ1-2, with TRBD1 identical over 7 bases. CDR1 and CDR2 from the germline V gene are KGHSH and LQKENI. V lost 6 bases to trimming and J lost 3 bases; unmatched junction nucleotides: 13. CDR3 size: 16 residues. CDR3 DNA: TGTGCCAGCTCTCCTACAGGGACAGTCCTTGACTATGGCTACACCTTC. It specifies CASSPTGTVLDYGYTF. Based on the CDR3 plus reference TRBV18 and TRBJ1-2, the full variable domain is NAGVMQNPRHLVRRRGQEARLRCSPMKGHSHVYWYRQLPEEGLKFMVYLQKENIIDESGMPKERFSAEFPKEGPSILRIQQVVRGDSAAYFCASSPTGTVLDYGYTFGSGTRLTVV.

The rearrangement uses TRBV9 and TRBJ2-1; D perhaps matches TRBD1 (5 bases). The length of the CDR3 is 17 residues. Germline CDR1 reads SGDLS; CDR2 reads YYNGEE. V was trimmed by 0 bases and J by 4 bases, leaving 17 bases between them. The DNA of the CDR3 is TGTGCCAGCAGCGTAGCCTCAGGGATATATGGTTACAATGAGCAGTTCTTC. Amino acid sequence: CASSVASGIYGYNEQFF.

V usage is TRBV5-4 and J usage is TRBJ2-2; TRBD2 agrees at 11 bases. V trimming: 6 bases; J trimming: 0 bases; junction bases outside the gene matches: 7. CDR1 and CDR2 (germline): SGHNT, YYREEE (reference sequence). This CDR3 is 17 amino acids long. The CDR3 sequence is CASKEASGRTNTGELFF. The CDR3 DNA is TGTGCCAGCAAGGAAGCTAGCGGGAGGACGAACACCGGGGAGCTGTTTTTT.

This clone was recorded a few times. The J gene is TRBJ2-7, the V gene TRBV24-1; 7 positions agree with TRBD1. J lost 2 bases, V lost 9 bases, and 3 bases had no gene match. Germline V gene lookup returns CDR1 KGHDR and CDR2 SFDVKD. The CDR3 runs to 12 residues. CDR3: CATGDSAYEQYF. CDR3 bases: TGTGCCACCGGGGACAGCGCCTACGAGCAGTACTTC.

V gene TRBV15 combines with J gene TRBJ2-7; D possibly corresponds to TRBD1 (5 bases). The germline CDR1 and CDR2 sequences are LNHNV and YYDKDF (reference sequence). The CDR3 totals 14 residues. V lost 3 bases and J 0 bases, leaving 9 bases between the germline ends. CDR3 in amino acids: CATSSDSNSYEQYF. CDR3 coding DNA: TGTGCCACCAGCAGTGACAGTAACTCCTACGAGCAGTACTTC. Drawing the rest from reference TRBV15 and TRBJ2-7, the complete variable domain is DAMVIQNPRYQVTQFGKPVTLSCSQTLNHNVMYWYQQKSSQAPKLLFHYYDKDFNNEADTPDNFQSRRPNTSFCFLDIRSPGLGDTAMYLCATSSDSNSYEQYFGPGTRLTVT.

The V call is TRBV11-3, the J call TRBJ2-5, with D hard to call. This CDR3 has 13 amino acids. Germline lookup yields CDR1 SGHNT and CDR2 YENEEA. Trimming stripped 3 bases from V and 2 bases from J, with 7 bases between. CDR3 sequence (DNA): TGTGCCAGCAGCTTGCACGGGCAAGAGACCCAGTACTTC. This sequence encodes CASSLHGQETQYF.

V is TRBV5-1 and J is TRBJ1-4, with a tentative D call TRBD1 (6 bases). Germline V gene data show CDR1 as SGHRS and CDR2 as YFSETQ. Deletions cut 4 bases from V and 11 bases from J, with 18 bases between. The CDR3 runs to 14 residues. The CDR3 spells CASSPTDRPGKLFF. The CDR3 region has the DNA TGCGCCAGCAGCCCAACCGACAGGCCCGGGAAACTGTTTTTT.